The 3 T cell receptor beta chains given below trace back to one sample, sequenced in a study of long-term antiretroviral therapy in people with HIV. The immunoSEQ assay was v3.0, run at survey level. TCRdb's table, derived via immunoSEQ multiplex PCR, lists solely in-frame clones and lacks some. The sample has around 20,000 clones; 79% are singletons. The starting material was unsorted PBMCs, obtained at the start of antiretroviral therapy, before treatment. The receptors stem from a man younger than 30 with HIV.

V and J are TRBV6-1 and TRBJ1-2, with TRBD1 matching over 10 bases. V was clipped by 5 bases and J by 8 bases; unmatched bases: 11. Germline lookup yields CDR1 MNHNS and CDR2 SASEGT. The CDR3 runs 15 residues. The DNA of the CDR3 is TGTGCCAGCAGTAATCACCGGACAGGGGGATTGGGCTACACCTTC. Protein: CASSNHRTGGLGYTF.

This chain connects TRBV4-3 to TRBJ1-4; the D gene is possibly TRBD1 (5 bases). Trimming cost V 0 bases and J 9 bases, with 17 bases left between them. CDR1 is LGHNA, CDR2 YSLEER, per germline. This CDR3 is 16 amino acids long. Here the CDR3 DNA reads TGCGCCAGCAGCCAAGATCCAACAGGACAAGCCCAAAAACTGTTTTTT. Translation: CASSQDPTGQAQKLFF.

This clone has only a few counts. The CDR3 sequence is CSVGPGQGAGYTF. For the CDR3, the DNA is TGCAGCGTTGGACCGGGACAGGGGGCCGGCTACACCTTC. The chain links TRBV29-1 to TRBJ1-2; 12 bases are shared with TRBD1. CDR3 length: 13 residues. Germline V gives CDR1 SQVTM, CDR2 ANQGSEA. Unmatched junction bases numbered 5, after V lost 4 bases and J lost 8 bases.